The sequence of this T cell receptor beta chain was determined in a study of vaccination effects on CD4 cells after COVID-19 (dated 2022 in TCRdb). Describing the broader study: Each participant got two doses of an mRNA SARS-CoV-2 vaccine, either BNT162b2 or mRNA-1273. Cultures from other donors in the study were sequenced with the Oncomine TCR Beta short-read assay on an Illumina iSeq 100. The full study included 10 to 11 COVID-19 convalescent patients and several SARS-CoV-2-naive healthy vaccine recipients. The study compared SARS-CoV-2 spike-specific CD4+ TCR repertoires before and after mRNA vaccination in COVID-19 convalescent patients and infection-naive vaccine recipients.

On the study overall, not on this receptor specifically: In healthy vaccine recipients, vaccine-induced clones were almost all SARS-CoV-2 mono-reactive, with only 1 of 255 being cross-reactive with common cold coronaviruses. Clones induced by infection and clones induced by vaccination both contracted markedly at late timepoints after vaccination, which fits with T cell responses waning over time. Limitations of the study were the small number of convalescent patients and the absence of early post-infection timepoints.

Regarding this clone: Its target antigen remains unknown. No base qualities exist here, and no much larger clone lies one base off it.

Reading from cysteine to phenylalanine, the CDR3 counts 13 amino acids. This entry keeps only the CDR3 DNA: 39 bases, framed from base 1. V lost 3 bases and J lost 0 bases; the stretch between them is 6 bases long. CDR1 and CDR2 were assigned from the germline V gene as SQVTM and ANQGSEA. Library generation was performed with the immunoSEQ multiplex PCR assay. DNA from the cultured and isolated CD4+ T cells underwent TCR beta CDR3 sequencing. Processing in the source paper ran as follows. Non-productive TCR sequences were removed, reads were trimmed to the CDR3 region, and CDR3s of at least 7 amino acids were retained. The MANAFEST web app was used to identify antigen-specific clonotypes by comparing expansion in peptide wells with expansion in reference cultures. For clones to be considered positive, expansion at FDR<0.05 versus reference and all other wells, an odds ratio above 5, and a frequency above 0.1% in two replicate wells were required. Clonotypes significantly expanded in SARS-CoV-2 spike wells and in at least one common cold coronavirus spike condition were defined as cross-reactive. CDR3 similarity was assessed by Levenshtein distance with the stringdist R package, and unrooted trees were built with ape in R 3.6.1. TCRdb limited this immuneACCESS table to in-frame rearrangements with V and J called. A share of clones is missing; checked studies link under half to unresolved V genes, and the rest is unexplained. V, J and clone size reflect that table, while D and trimming were determined from the DNA. The sample table lists more than 20,000 clones, roughly 70% of them with a count of one. About 3.5% of the sample belongs to the ten largest clones.

In the ViraFEST assay, PBMC were stimulated with viral peptide pools, and antigen-specific CD4+ T cell clonotypes were then identified by expansion using TCR sequencing. After approximately eleven days of culture, CD4+ T cells were isolated with the EasySep CD4+ T cell isolation kit. None of the healthy vaccine recipients had a prior SARS-CoV-2 infection, which was confirmed by nucleocapsid antibody tests that came back negative both before and after vaccination. Some 2 million PBMC per well were cultured with 9 to 10 ug/ml peptides in IMDM containing approximately 4.5% human AB serum, 10 IU/ml IL-2 and gentamicin. On days 3 and 7, half of the culture medium was replaced with fresh IL-2-containing medium. Each peptide stimulation condition was cultured in triplicate wells unless otherwise noted. Using Ficoll-Paque Plus gradient centrifugation, PBMC were separated from whole blood and then either used fresh or cryopreserved at -140C. Overlapping peptide pools spanned the spike proteins of SARS-CoV-2 and the common cold coronaviruses HCoV-NL63, HCoV-OC43 and HCoV-229E. The QIAamp micro DNA kit was used to extract genomic DNA from the cultured CD4+ T cells.

The clonotype was recovered from a human donor who received a COVID-19 vaccine. The specimen comprised CD4+ T cells from PBMCs cultured with SARS-CoV-2 spike peptides, sampled before COVID-19 vaccination. In light of the paper, this sample's cell subset or site label describes: SARS-CoV-2 spike overlapping peptide pool stimulation. The sequence is built from TRBV29-1 and TRBJ1-3, with the identity of the D gene unclear. The CDR3 protein is CSVEVNSGNTIYF. The nucleotide sequence reads as follows: TGCAGCGTTGAGGTAAACTCTGGAAACACCATATATTTT. With the rest looked up from the reference TRBV29-1 and TRBJ1-3 genes rather than sequenced, the full variable domain is SAVISQKPSRDICQRGTSLTIQCQVDSQVTMMFWYRQQPGQSLTLIATANQGSEATYESGFVIDKFPISRPNLTFSTLTVSNMSPEDSSIYLCSVEVNSGNTIYFGEGSWLTVV.